The entry below describes one T cell receptor (beta chain). The CDR3 has 13 amino acids. Trimming pared 7 bases from V and 4 bases from J, leaving 11 bases between. Germline values: CDR1 LNHDA, CDR2 SQIVND (reference sequence). In the original workflow: The assay estimated nucleated cells by amplifying reference gene primers. TCRdb keeps only in-frame clones here, not all; method: immunoSEQ multiplex PCR. D and trimming come from the DNA, and the V and J calls and clone size come from that table. The sample contains 250,000 or so clones, 85% to 90% of which appear only once. The entry originates in a study of blood T cell repertoires in COVID-19. As for the study in general: Some COVID-19 samples were acute and others convalescent; all came from the United States, Italy and Spain. PBMCs, B-cell-depleted T cells, or T cells were the source of the cDNA or gDNA that made up the material.

The origin of this receptor is a middle-aged woman who had recovered from COVID-19. Sample: peripheral blood. This chain joins TRBV19 and TRBJ2-1, with D perhaps matching TRBD1 (5 bases). The chain's CDR3 is CASNSDIYNEQFF. CDR3 DNA: TGTGCCAGTAACTCGGACATTTACAATGAGCAGTTCTTC. Together with reference TRBV19 and TRBJ2-1, the CDR3 gives the full variable domain: DGGITQSPKYLFRKEGQNVTLSCEQNLNHDAMYWYRQDPGQGLRLIYYSQIVNDFQKGDIAEGYSVSREKKESFPLTVTSAQKNPTAFYLCASNSDIYNEQFFGPGTRLTVL.